Following are 32 T cell receptor beta chains from one sample sequenced in a study of blood T cell repertoires in COVID-19. Assay: immunoSEQ multiplex PCR; the TCRdb copy retains only in-frame clones and omits some. The sample has about 250,000 clones, about 79% seen once. The sequenced sample was peripheral blood. The receptors were sampled from a man older than 75 with acute or convalescent COVID-19.

The rearrangement links TRBV7-9 to TRBJ1-1; 8 bases map to TRBD1. CDR1 and CDR2 (germline): SEHNR, FQNEAQ (reference sequence). Germline trimming cut 5 bases from V and 2 bases from J; bases unmatched to any gene: 7. The length of the CDR3 is 15 residues. The CDR3 loop reads CASSAQGAANTEAFF. In DNA form, the CDR3 reads TGTGCCAGCAGCGCCCAGGGGGCGGCTAACACTGAAGCTTTCTTT.

This chain uses TRBV6-2 or TRBV6-3 with TRBJ2-7; D perhaps matches TRBD1 (5 bases). CDR3 length: 14 amino acids. Per germline, CDR1 MNHEY and CDR2 SVGEGT. Deletions cut 7 bases from V and 2 bases from J, with 15 bases between. DNA of the CDR3: TGTGCCAGCATCCCCCCAGGGATGCCCTACGAGCAGTACTTC. Translated: CASIPPGMPYEQYF.

The genes are TRBV24-1 and TRBJ1-2; 7 nucleotides match TRBD1. The CDR3 is 14 amino acids. Unmatched junction bases numbered 7, after V lost 3 bases and J lost 7 bases. Per the germline V gene, CDR1 is KGHDR and CDR2 is SFDVKD. The CDR3 spells CATSDRQGLGGYTF. DNA for the CDR3: TGTGCCACCAGTGATCGACAGGGACTGGGTGGCTACACCTTC.

V usage is TRBV3-1 (or the pseudogene TRBV3-2) and J usage is TRBJ1-1; D is ambiguous. Germline values: CDR1 LGHDT, CDR2 YNNKEL (reference sequence). The CDR3 is 14 residues long. The germline V and J ends were trimmed by 3 bases and 1 base, with 9 bases remaining between them. The CDR3 spells CASSHPQANTEAFF. CDR3 in DNA: TGTGCCAGCAGCCATCCTCAGGCGAACACTGAAGCTTTCTTT.

This chain uses TRBV7-2 with TRBJ2-7; D unresolved. Germline values: CDR1 SGHTA, CDR2 FQGNSA. The V gene lost 1 base and the J gene lost 2 bases, with 12 bases spanning the gap. The CDR3 sequence is 15 residues long. The CDR3 spells CASSLGQAPAYEQYF. As DNA, the CDR3 is TGTGCCAGCAGCTTAGGGCAGGCGCCGGCCTACGAGCAGTACTTC.

On this clone: The same CDR3 is also encoded by other DNA sequences in this sample. DNA for the CDR3: TGTGCCAGCAGTTTGGGGCTCAATCAGCCCCAGCATTTT. Translated: CASSLGLNQPQHF. The gene calls are TRBV12-3 or TRBV12-4 and TRBJ1-5; D possibly corresponds to TRBD1 (5 bases). The CDR3 consists of 13 residues. The V end was cut by 3 bases, the J end by 3 bases, with 6 bases between.

The J gene is TRBJ2-7, the V gene TRBV4-2, with 7 bases that match TRBD2. The length of the CDR3 is 13 residues. The V and J ends lost 4 bases and 4 bases, in that order; junction bases with no gene match: 4. The V gene's germline CDR1 is LGHNA and CDR2 YNFKEQ. The CDR3 reads CASSPPREYEQYF. The CDR3 region has the DNA TGTGCCAGCAGCCCCCCGCGGGAGTACGAGCAGTACTTC.

The rearrangement links TRBV10-2 to TRBJ2-7; 13 bases line up with TRBD2. The ends lost 0 bases at V and 3 bases at J; junction bases unmatched: 8. The V gene's germline CDR1 is WSHSY and CDR2 SAAADI. The CDR3 extends over 18 amino acids. This chain's CDR3 is CASSESRTSGGTLYEQYF. CDR3 DNA sequence: TGCGCCAGCAGTGAGTCAAGGACTAGCGGGGGCACCCTCTACGAGCAGTACTTC.

CDR3 amino acids: CAISDPGTGRSYEQYF. CDR3 bases: TGTGCCATCAGTGACCCCGGGACAGGGCGCTCCTACGAGCAGTACTTC. V gene TRBV10-3 combines with J gene TRBJ2-7; 9 bases fit TRBD1. The CDR3 runs to 16 residues. J was trimmed by 0 bases and V by 3 bases; bases with no gene match: 6. Germline V gene data show CDR1 as ENHRY and CDR2 as SYGVKD.

The chain has TRBV7-9 and TRBJ2-3; 8 bases fit TRBD1. V trimming: 1 base; J trimming: 4 bases; junction bases outside the gene matches: 7. The germline CDR1 and CDR2 sequences are SEHNR and FQNEAQ (reference sequence). The CDR3 totals 16 residues. This chain's CDR3 is CASSLGLQGEADTQYF. The CDR3 nucleotides are TGTGCCAGCAGCTTAGGCCTACAGGGGGAGGCAGATACGCAGTATTTT. The full variable domain, its missing parts supplied by reference TRBV7-9 and TRBJ2-3, is DTGVSQNPRHKITKRGQNVTFRCDPISEHNRLYWYRQTLGQGPEFLTYFQNEAQLEKSRLLSDRFSAERPKGSFSTLEIQRTEQGDSAMYLCASSLGLQGEADTQYFGPGTRLTVL.

The V gene is TRBV4-2, the J gene TRBJ1-4; TRBD1 matches at 11 bases. Germline-derived CDR1 and CDR2 are LGHNA and YNFKEQ. CDR3 size: 18 residues. V shed 3 bases, J shed 8 bases, and the junction held 14 bases outside the gene matches. Here the CDR3 reads CASSQVLTAGTGGEKLFF. The DNA of the CDR3 is TGTGCCAGCAGCCAGGTCTTAACGGCCGGGACAGGGGGGGAAAAACTGTTTTTT.

The V and J genes are TRBV24-1 and TRBJ2-1; TRBD2 aligns across 11 bases. With 3 bases clipped from V and 12 bases from J, the junction kept 18 bases outside the gene matches. The germline V gene encodes CDR1 KGHDR and CDR2 SFDVKD. The CDR3 spans 18 residues. Here the CDR3 DNA reads TGTGCCACCAGTGATGCCGGGACTAGCGGAAACATTTTAGGGGTGCAGTTCTTC. This gives the protein CATSDAGTSGNILGVQFF.

V is TRBV30 and J is TRBJ1-1; D is possibly TRBD1 (5 bases). Germline V gene data show CDR1 as GTSNPN and CDR2 as SVGIG (reference sequence). The CDR3 is made up of 13 amino acids. Trimming removed 5 bases at V and 1 base at J, with 11 bases between. The DNA for the CDR3 is TGTGCCTGGCACAAGACAGCGAACACTGAAGCTTTCTTT. Its translation is CAWHKTANTEAFF.

V usage is TRBV3-1 (or the pseudogene TRBV3-2) and J usage is TRBJ2-7; 8 nucleotides agree with TRBD1. The CDR3 length is 13 residues. Germline values: CDR1 LGHDT, CDR2 YNNKEL (reference sequence). V gave up 5 bases and J gave up 6 bases; unmatched junction bases: 6. The CDR3 nucleotides read TGTGCCAGCAGCAACTATGGGACAGGCGAGCAGTACTTC. It is translated as CASSNYGTGEQYF.

The chain carries TRBV3-1 (or the pseudogene TRBV3-2) and TRBJ1-1; D is unclear. The CDR3 spans 15 residues. Germline CDR1 and CDR2: LGHDT and YNNKEL (reference sequence). V was shortened by 4 bases and J by 0 bases, with 12 bases between the two germline ends. CDR3 amino acids: CASSPREGMNTEAFF. The CDR3 nucleotides are TGTGCCAGCAGCCCCCGAGAGGGAATGAACACTGAAGCTTTCTTT.

The chain carries TRBV5-1 and TRBJ1-2; 8 nucleotides agree with TRBD1. The V and J ends lost 5 bases and 4 bases, in that order; junction bases with no gene match: 13. The CDR3 contains 16 residues. CDR1 SGHRS and CDR2 YFSETQ come from the germline V gene. CDR3 coding DNA: TGCGCCAGCAGGCCTATCCCGGGACAGGCGGGCTATGGCTACACCTTC. This gives the protein CASRPIPGQAGYGYTF.

The genes are TRBV4-1 and TRBJ1-1; TRBD1 aligns across 8 bases. The CDR3 has 16 residues. The germline V gene has CDR1 MGHRA and CDR2 YSYEKL. J lost 2 bases, V lost 3 bases, and 8 bases had no gene match. CDR3 nucleotides: TGCGCCAGCAGCCAGGAGACAGGGGCTCTCAACACTGAAGCTTTCTTT. Protein product: CASSQETGALNTEAFF.

J is TRBJ1-1 and V is TRBV12-5, with 7 nucleotides matching TRBD1. CDR3 length: 17 amino acids. J was trimmed by 1 base and V by 2 bases; bases with no gene match: 10. Germline loops: CDR1 LGHNT, CDR2 FRNRAP. CDR3 protein: CASGLLRQGPTNTEAFF. CDR3 in DNA: TGTGCTAGTGGTTTGCTTCGACAGGGCCCCACGAACACTGAAGCTTTCTTT. The complete variable domain, with remaining parts taken from reference TRBV12-5 and TRBJ1-1, reads DARVTQTPRHKVTEMGQEVTMRCQPILGHNTVFWYRQTMMQGLELLAYFRNRAPLDDSGMPKDRFSAEMPDATLATLKIQPSEPRDSAVYFCASGLLRQGPTNTEAFFGQGTRLTVV.

The CDR3: CASSDEPSGVQYF. The CDR3 region has the DNA TGTGCCAGCAGCGACGAACCCAGCGGCGTGCAGTATTTT. The V and J genes are TRBV5-4 and TRBJ2-3, with a possible D match to TRBD2 (5 bases). The CDR3 totals 13 residues. Germline lookup yields CDR1 SGHNT and CDR2 YYREEE (reference sequence). Trimming took off 4 bases at V and 11 bases at J, with 17 bases between the two ends. The complete variable domain, with remaining parts taken from reference TRBV5-4 and TRBJ2-3, reads ETGVTQSPTHLIKTRGQQVTLRCSSQSGHNTVSWYQQALGQGPQFIFQYYREEENGRGNFPPRFSGLQFPNYSSELNVNALELDDSALYLCASSDEPSGVQYFGPGTRLTVL.

V gene TRBV5-1 combines with J gene TRBJ2-5, with 12 nucleotides matching TRBD1. Trimming removed 3 bases from V and 5 bases from J; junction bases left unmatched: 5. CDR3 size: 15 residues. Germline V CDR1 and CDR2: SGHRS, YFSETQ. The CDR3 spells CASSSGQGARETQYF. The DNA of the CDR3 is TGCGCCAGCAGCTCGGGACAGGGGGCTCGGGAGACCCAGTACTTC.

V usage is TRBV27 and J usage is TRBJ1-2; 10 bases align to TRBD1. Trimming removed 4 bases from V and 4 bases from J; junction bases left unmatched: 6. This CDR3 contains 15 residues. Germline loops: CDR1 MNHEY, CDR2 SMNVEV (reference sequence). CDR3 DNA: TGTGCCAGCAGTTCCCGAGGACAGGGGGTCTATGGCTACACCTTC. Residues: CASSSRGQGVYGYTF.

CDR3 sequence (DNA): TGCAGCGTCGTAGGGACAGGGAGATACAATGAGCAGTTCTTC. This translates into CSVVGTGRYNEQFF. The V call is TRBV29-1, the J call TRBJ2-1, with TRBD1 matching 9 bases. Germline V CDR1 and CDR2: SQVTM, ANQGSEA. Trimming at V came to 6 bases and at J to 4 bases, leaving 7 bases not matched to a gene. The CDR3 runs 14 residues.

The chain recombines TRBV27 with TRBJ1-2; a weak D match, TRBD1 (5 bases). This CDR3 spans 14 amino acids. V lost 4 bases, J lost 8 bases, and 17 bases lay in between. Germline-derived CDR1 and CDR2 are MNHEY and SMNVEV (reference sequence). Here the CDR3 DNA reads TGTGCCAGCAGTTCCAATCAGGGCGCTGGGGGCTACACCTTC. Its translation is CASSSNQGAGGYTF.

V usage is TRBV6-5 and J usage is TRBJ1-5; 12 nucleotides agree with TRBD1. This CDR3 spans 14 amino acids. The V and J ends lost 2 bases and 11 bases, in that order; junction bases with no gene match: 4. The germline gives CDR1 MNHEY, CDR2 SVGAGI. CDR3 DNA: TGTGCCAGCAGTTACACGGGACAGGGGGCAGCCCAGCATTTT. Amino acids: CASSYTGQGAAQHF.

The table lists this clone with a count of one. The chain joins TRBV5-4 to TRBJ2-2; 9 positions match TRBD2. The CDR3 is 13 amino acids. The V segment lost 2 bases and the J segment 7 bases; nucleotides outside the gene matches: 0. CDR1 is SGHNT, CDR2 YYREEE, per germline (reference sequence). CDR3 sequence reads: CASSLAGGGELFF. The CDR3 DNA is TGTGCCAGCAGCTTAGCGGGAGGCGGGGAGCTGTTTTTT.

The rearrangement links TRBV6-5 to TRBJ2-5; D call uncertain. V dropped 0 bases and J dropped 5 bases, with 16 bases sitting between them. This CDR3 has 16 amino acids. Germline CDR1 and CDR2: MNHEY and SVGAGI. The CDR3 is CASSYSKELVEETQYF. The CDR3 DNA is TGTGCCAGCAGTTACTCGAAGGAATTGGTGGAGGAGACCCAGTACTTC.

This clone was observed a single time. The chain recombines TRBV10-3 with TRBJ2-7, with TRBD2 matching over 12 bases. V lost 3 bases to trimming and J lost 2 bases; unmatched junction nucleotides: 11. CDR3 length: 18 amino acids. The V gene's germline CDR1 is ENHRY and CDR2 SYGVKD. CDR3 residues: CAISDPGLAGRTTYEQYF. CDR3 DNA: TGTGCCATCAGTGATCCCGGACTAGCGGGGCGTACGACCTACGAGCAGTACTTC.

The V call is TRBV24-1, the J call TRBJ2-7; weak D call: TRBD2 (6 bases). The CDR3 is made up of 15 amino acids. The germline gives CDR1 KGHDR, CDR2 SFDVKD. V was shortened by 3 bases and J by 0 bases, with 11 bases between the two germline ends. The CDR3 loop is CATSDGGTGSYEQYF. CDR3 DNA: TGTGCCACCAGTGATGGGGGGACGGGCTCCTACGAGCAGTACTTC.

The chain couples TRBV30 to TRBJ1-5; D is uncertain. V was pared by 1 base and J by 4 bases, with 8 bases between. Germline-derived CDR1 and CDR2 are GTSNPN and SVGIG (reference sequence). CDR3 length: 13 amino acids. This CDR3 is CAWSGSANQPQHF. In DNA, the CDR3 is TGTGCCTGGAGTGGGAGCGCGAATCAGCCCCAGCATTTT.

V and J are TRBV28 and TRBJ1-4; no clear D. There are 15 residues in the CDR3. Trimming removed 6 bases from V and 8 bases from J, with 19 bases in between. Germline values: CDR1 MDHEN, CDR2 SYDVKM. In nucleotides, the CDR3 is TGTGCCAGCAGCTATCCCTCTGGTCTTGCGGAAAAACTGTTTTTT. Translating gives CASSYPSGLAEKLFF. Drawing the rest from reference TRBV28 and TRBJ1-4, the complete variable domain is DVKVTQSSRYLVKRTGEKVFLECVQDMDHENMFWYRQDPGLGLRLIYFSYDVKMKEKGDIPEGYSVSREKKERFSLILESASTNQTSMYLCASSYPSGLAEKLFFGSGTQLSVL.

V usage is TRBV7-9 and J usage is TRBJ2-7; a possible D gene is TRBD1 (5 bases). Germline assignment: CDR1 SEHNR and CDR2 FQNEAQ (reference sequence). The CDR3 totals 14 residues. Trimming left V 4 bases short and J 4 bases short, with 14 bases between. Here the CDR3 reads CASSSPWGHYEQYF. In nucleotides, the CDR3 is TGTGCCAGCAGCTCCCCCTGGGGCCATTACGAGCAGTACTTC.

V usage is TRBV27 and J usage is TRBJ2-5; 9 bases agree with TRBD2. The V gene end was trimmed by 7 bases and the J gene end by 5 bases; junction bases not matched to a gene: 5. Per germline, CDR1 MNHEY and CDR2 SMNVEV (reference sequence). The CDR3 runs 13 residues. The CDR3 region has the DNA TGTGCCAGCAAAGGTAGCGGGAGTGAGACCCAGTACTTC. Translated, it gives CASKGSGSETQYF.